This T cell receptor (beta chain) originates from a study of T cells after yellow fever vaccination. Synthesis of TCR cDNA relied on 5'RACE template switching, which attached a universal primer site and UMIs. One entry per CDR3 protein results from TCRdb running MiXCR on the 5' RACE reads. The sample lists some 500,000 distinct CDR3 sequences, 13% occurring once. Details on this clonotype: Its antigen is still unknown.

Study conclusions and caveats: A large majority of primary-vaccination clones showed up again after the booster (just under 97% CD4, around 90% CD8). Across the CD4 and CD8 compartments, a small share of clonotypes was present in both.

Germline CDR1 is MNHEY and CDR2 is SVGEGT. V was cut by 6 bases and J by 2 bases, with 14 bases left in between. The CDR3 extends over 14 amino acids. Sequenced material: PBMCs, taken on the day of the yellow fever booster vaccination. This sequence originates from a man aged 30 to 39 who received the YFV17D yellow fever vaccine. The chain has TRBV6-2 or TRBV6-3 and TRBJ2-7; D is possibly TRBD1 (6 bases). The CDR3 DNA reads as TGTGCCAGCAGAATGACAGGTAATGCCTACGAGCAGTACTTC. It encodes CASRMTGNAYEQYF.